This passage covers 8 T cell receptor beta chains from one sample sequenced in a study of post-analysis software for immune sequencing data. TCR beta cDNA libraries had unique molecular identifiers. TCRdb called the PCR reads again in MiXCR, with one record for every CDR3 protein. The sample records 150,000 to 200,000 distinct CDR3 sequences, roughly 40% being singletons. Sample: blood, taken after autologous hematopoietic stem cell transplantation. The receptors shown here come from a girl aged 5-17 years with multiple sclerosis.

A few counts support this clonotype. The V call is TRBV9, the J call TRBJ1-2; D is uncertain. Between the trimmed V and J ends, which lost 0 bases and 2 bases, there was a span of 8 bases. The germline CDR1 and CDR2 sequences are SGDLS and YYNGEE. The CDR3 covers 14 residues. In DNA, the CDR3 is TGTGCCAGCAGCGTAGCGTCCGGCAACTATGGCTACACCTTC. This codes for CASSVASGNYGYTF.

The rearrangement links TRBV27 to TRBJ2-4; 10 bases are shared with TRBD1. The CDR3 covers 18 residues. The germline CDR1 and CDR2 sequences are MNHEY and SMNVEV (reference sequence). J gave up 0 bases and V 4 bases, and 9 bases lay outside the gene matches. CDR3 nucleotides: TGTGCCAGCAGTTCACGGACAGGGGGGGGACTAGCCAAAAACATTCAGTACTTC. This sequence encodes CASSSRTGGGLAKNIQYF.

This clonotype was found many times. This chain uses TRBV5-5 with TRBJ2-1; D unresolved. Per the germline V gene, CDR1 is SGHKS and CDR2 is YYEKEE (reference sequence). CDR3 length equals 13 residues. Deletions cut 0 bases from V and 6 bases from J, with 7 bases between. CDR3 loop: CASSLGPSNEQFF. The CDR3 coding sequence is TGTGCCAGCAGCTTGGGTCCAAGCAATGAGCAGTTCTTC. Filled out from reference TRBV5-5 and TRBJ2-1, the complete variable domain reads DAGVTQSPTHLIKTRGQQVTLRCSPISGHKSVSWYQQVLGQGPQFIFQYYEKEERGRGNFPDRFSARQFPNYSSELNVNALLLGDSALYLCASSLGPSNEQFFGPGTRLTVL.

For this clonotype: This may stem from a read error, because a much larger clone lies one nucleotide away. V usage is TRBV6-5 and J usage is TRBJ2-5; 9 bases line up with TRBD2. Germline values: CDR1 MNHEY, CDR2 SVGAGI. The CDR3 length is 13 residues. Trimming cost V 4 bases and J 11 bases; bases outside gene matches: 8. The CDR3 protein is CASSLAGAQEQYF. Written as DNA, the CDR3 is TGTGCCAGCAGTTTAGCGGGAGCACAAGAGCAGTACTTC.

The chain couples TRBV7-8 to TRBJ2-7; 7 positions match TRBD1. From germline, CDR1 is SGHVS and CDR2 FQNEAQ. J was trimmed by 0 bases and V by 5 bases; bases with no gene match: 7. This CDR3 comprises 15 residues. The CDR3 nucleotides are TGTGCCAGCAGCGCCCAGACAGGGCGCTCCTACGAGCAGTACTTC. It encodes CASSAQTGRSYEQYF.

This clonotype appeared a few times. The V gene is TRBV24-1, the J gene TRBJ2-5; TRBD1 or TRBD2 may be the D gene (5 bases each). This CDR3 region has 17 residues. The V gene's germline CDR1 is KGHDR and CDR2 SFDVKD. V lost 1 base, J lost 0 bases, and 14 bases lay in between. DNA for the CDR3: TGTGCCACCAGTGATTTACCTGGGGGTGGGAACCAAGAGACCCAGTACTTC. Translation gives CATSDLPGGGNQETQYF.

This clonotype was recorded at least ten times. This chain links TRBV29-1 with TRBJ2-5; D call uncertain. This CDR3 is built from 13 residues. Germline assignment: CDR1 SQVTM and CDR2 ANQGSEA. V lost 4 bases and J 3 bases, leaving 12 bases between the germline ends. CDR3 sequence (DNA): TGCAGCGTTGTAAGGCAGAGAAAAGAGACCCAGTACTTC. It encodes CSVVRQRKETQYF. Supplemented by reference TRBV29-1 and TRBJ2-5, the full variable domain reads SAVISQKPSRDICQRGTSLTIQCQVDSQVTMMFWYRQQPGQSLTLIATANQGSEATYESGFVIDKFPISRPNLTFSTLTVSNMSPEDSSIYLCSVVRQRKETQYFGPGTRLLVL.

As to this clonotype: At one end, the junction sequence differs from germline, possibly due to a read error. The chain combines TRBV7-3 with TRBJ2-1; D is uncertain. Germline V gene sequence: CDR1 SGHTA, CDR2 FQGTGA. CDR3 length equals 15 residues. The CDR3 sequence is CASSLKLTHHNKQFF. In DNA, the CDR3 is TGTGCCAGCAGCCTCAAACTTACCCACCACAATAAGCAGTTCTTC.